These T cell receptor beta chains were read from a single sample in a study of T cell clonotyping in hematopoietic cell transplantation. TCRdb's copy holds only in-frame clones and misses some; the assay was immunoSEQ multiplex PCR. Found here are roughly 13,000 clones, roughly 92% of them singletons; the top ten hold 6% to 8.5%. The sample was PBMCs, taken 100 days after allogeneic stem cell transplant. These TCRs come from a female patient aged 50-59 years who had an allogeneic stem cell transplant from an unrelated donor, so the T cells may come from the graft donor. Some clones in this sample may be carry-over from other donors' samples. Each CDR3 is given with its conserved first and last residue. D genes are given only for firm matches. Clone size is shown for a subset of rows, as once, few, many or a class of expanded clone.

-	TRBJ1-4	TRBV5-6	-	CASSLEGERGKLFF	TGTGCCAGCAGCTTGGAGGGGGAGAGGGGAAAACTGTTTTTT
-	TRBJ2-1	TRBV9	-	CASSVYINNEQFF	TGTGCCAGCAGCGTATACATCAACAATGAGCAGTTCTTC
-	TRBJ1-5	TRBV6-5	-	CASSLTVNQPQHF	TGTGCCAGCAGTCTGACCGTGAATCAGCCCCAGCATTTT
-	TRBJ1-2	TRBV30	-	CAWSEGGTHTNYGYTF	TGTGCCTGGAGTGAAGGCGGGACACATACTAACTATGGCTACACCTTC
-	TRBJ1-2	TRBV7-9	-	CASSLRREGGYGYTF	TGTGCCAGCAGCTTAAGGAGAGAGGGGGGTTATGGCTACACCTTC
-	TRBJ1-1	TRBV29-1	TRBD1	CSACRGLAFEAFF	TGCAGCGCCTGTAGGGGGCTAGCTTTTGAAGCTTTCTTT
-	TRBJ2-2	TRBV5-1	TRBD2	CASSPRTSGSGNTGELFF	TGCGCCAGCAGCCCTAGGACTAGCGGGAGTGGGAACACCGGGGAGCTGTTTTTT
-	TRBJ1-5	TRBV19	-	CASRFAGAAHQPQHF	TGTGCCAGTAGGTTCGCCGGGGCGGCACATCAGCCCCAGCATTTT
-	TRBJ1-6	TRBV2	-	CASIGSANSPLHF	TGTGCCAGCATCGGTTCCGCAAATTCACCCCTCCACTTT
-	TRBJ1-2	TRBV14	-	CASSQSLEPGYTF	TGTGCCAGCAGCCAAAGCCTTGAACCCGGCTACACCTTC
-	TRBJ2-1	TRBV11-3	-	CASSSRALGTYNEQFF	TGTGCCAGCAGCTCAAGAGCGTTAGGAACGTACAATGAGCAGTTCTTC
once	TRBJ1-4	TRBV6-6	-	CASSPTVPTYEKLFF	TGTGCCAGCAGTCCCACAGTACCAACTTATGAAAAACTGTTTTTT
-	TRBJ2-7	TRBV28	-	CASGSWGSEYEQYF	TGTGCCAGCGGGTCATGGGGGTCTGAGTACGAGCAGTACTTC
once	TRBJ2-7	TRBV15	-	CATSRVGGGEQYF	TGTGCCACCAGCAGAGTAGGAGGCGGCGAGCAGTACTTC
-	TRBJ2-5	TRBV7-2	TRBD2	CASARLAGALETQYF	TGTGCCAGCGCCCGACTAGCGGGGGCGTTAGAGACCCAGTACTTC
-	TRBJ1-2	TRBV25-1	TRBD1	CASSGTGGYGYTF	TGTGCCAGCAGTGGGACAGGGGGCTATGGCTACACCTTC
-	TRBJ2-2	TRBV7-9	-	CASSFKGELFF	TGTGCCAGCAGTTTCAAGGGGGAGCTGTTTTTT
-	TRBJ1-5	TRBV10-2	-	CASSDGGATQHF	TGCGCCAGCAGTGACGGTGGGGCAACCCAGCATTTT